A selection of T cell receptor beta chains follows, all from one sample in a study of T cell responses to AZD1222 COVID-19 vaccine. Sequenced by immunoSEQ multiplex PCR; TCRdb stores in-frame clones only, minus some. The repertoire includes about 85,000 clones, 88% of them detected once, and under 13% sits in the top ten. The sequenced sample was peripheral blood, obtained on day 0 of MenACWY control vaccination. The receptors stem from an adult in good health. Both conserved end residues are part of each CDR3. The D gene is left open where the match is weak. A row's size may be missing; if present it is once, few, many or a size class.

>TRBD2|TRBJ2-1|TRBV3-1/TRBV3-2|-
CASSPSGGANYEQFF
TGTGCCAGCAGCCCGAGCGGGGGGGCCAACTATGAGCAGTTCTTC
>-|TRBJ1-4|TRBV6-5|-
CASSPETGEKLFF
TGTGCCAGCAGCCCGGAGACGGGTGAAAAACTGTTTTTT
>TRBD2|TRBJ2-7|TRBV4-2|-
CASSQDGGGTYEQYF
TGTGCCAGCAGCCAAGATGGCGGGGGAACCTACGAGCAGTACTTC
>-|TRBJ1-1|TRBV4-2|-
CASSRDLGGTEAFF
TGTGCCAGCAGTCGTGATTTGGGCGGTACTGAAGCTTTCTTT
>-|TRBJ1-5|TRBV4-3|few
CASSQDLGGGQPQHF
TGCGCCAGCAGCCAAGATCTGGGAGGGGGACAGCCCCAGCATTTT
>TRBD1|TRBJ1-4|TRBV19|few
CASSAGQGAVEKLFF
TGTGCCAGTAGTGCAGGACAGGGTGCCGTTGAAAAACTGTTTTTT
>-|TRBJ1-4|TRBV7-9|-
CASRGNEKLFF
TGTGCCAGCAGGGGGAACGAAAAACTGTTTTTT
>-|TRBJ1-5|TRBV28|-
CASSLGAAREPQHF
TGTGCCAGCAGTTTAGGGGCAGCTCGTGAGCCCCAGCATTTT
>-|TRBJ1-2|TRBV28|-
CASRVGTGSYGYTF
TGTGCCAGCAGAGTGGGCACCGGGTCCTATGGCTACACCTTC
>-|TRBJ2-5|TRBV25-1|-
CASSLPGTLQETQYF
TGTGCCAGCAGCCTACCCGGGACTCTTCAAGAGACCCAGTACTTC
>TRBD2|TRBJ2-2|TRBV10-3|-
CAPRRGLAGGRNTGELFF
TGTGCCCCCCGGCGGGGGCTCGCGGGGGGCCGGAACACCGGGGAGCTGTTTTTT
>-|TRBJ1-6|TRBV19|-
CASSITGSSYNSPLHF
TGTGCCAGTAGTATAACCGGGAGCTCCTATAATTCACCCCTCCACTTT
>-|TRBJ2-1|TRBV6-5|-
CASSYSDPNNEQFF
TGTGCCAGCAGTTACTCGGACCCAAACAATGAGCAGTTCTTC
>TRBD1|TRBJ2-2|TRBV13|-
CASSLGQGANTGELFF
TGTGCCAGCAGCCTTGGACAGGGGGCGAACACCGGGGAGCTGTTTTTT
>-|TRBJ2-4|TRBV23-1|once
CASSQKQLLAKNIQYF
TGCGCCAGCAGTCAAAAACAGCTACTAGCCAAAAACATTCAGTACTTC
>-|TRBJ1-6|TRBV25-1|-
CASSDRTREGSPLHF
TGTGCCAGCAGTGACCGGACACGGGAAGGTTCACCCCTCCACTTT
>-|TRBJ1-6|TRBV7-2|-
CASSLFRHSPLHF
TGTGCCAGCAGCTTATTTCGTCATTCACCCCTCCACTTT
>-|TRBJ2-3|TRBV11-1|-
CASSFGVGENTDTQYF
TGTGCCAGCAGCTTCGGTGTGGGGGAAAACACAGATACGCAGTATTTT
>TRBD2|TRBJ2-3|TRBV7-9|-
CASSLGTSGGTDTQYF
TGTGCCAGCAGCTTAGGTACTAGCGGGGGCACAGATACGCAGTATTTT
>-|TRBJ1-2|TRBV5-1|-
CASSLQGLNGYTF
TGCGCCAGCAGCCTACAGGGACTGAATGGCTACACCTTC
>-|TRBJ1-6|TRBV6-2/TRBV6-3|once
CASSGLGDNSPLHF
TGTGCCAGCAGTGGACTTGGAGATAATTCACCCCTCCACTTT
>-|TRBJ1-5|TRBV4-3|-
CASSQDLSQGGQPQHF
TGCGCCAGCAGCCAAGATTTGAGTCAGGGAGGCCAGCCCCAGCATTTT
>-|TRBJ1-2|TRBV5-1|-
CASSPRTNYGYTF
TGCGCCAGCAGCCCACGGACTAACTATGGCTACACCTTC
>-|TRBJ2-1|TRBV10-3|-
CAIESSSYNEQFF
TGTGCCATCGAGTCCAGCTCCTACAATGAGCAGTTCTTC
>TRBD1|TRBJ1-5|TRBV7-8|-
CASSLASGQGQPQHF
TGTGCCAGCAGCTTAGCCTCGGGACAGGGCCAGCCCCAGCATTTT
>-|TRBJ2-2|TRBV9|-
CASSVGTGELFF
TGTGCCAGCAGTGTGGGGACCGGGGAGCTGTTTTTT
>-|TRBJ1-2|TRBV28|-
CASSLDVRVNGYTF
TGTGCCAGCAGTTTAGATGTCAGGGTAAATGGCTACACCTTC
>-|TRBJ1-2|TRBV28|-
CASRLSGGRGYTF
TGTGCCAGCAGGCTAAGTGGGGGACGGGGCTACACCTTC
>TRBD1|TRBJ2-7|TRBV30|-
CAWSLWDRGYEQYF
TGTGCCTGGAGTTTGTGGGACAGGGGGTACGAGCAGTACTTC
>TRBD1|TRBJ1-5|TRBV6-5|-
CASSPTGGMDQPQHF
TGTGCCAGCAGCCCGACAGGGGGTATGGATCAGCCCCAGCATTTT
>-|TRBJ2-5|TRBV5-1|-
CASSLGAKETQYF
TGCGCCAGCAGCTTGGGAGCCAAAGAGACCCAGTACTTC
>TRBD2|TRBJ2-4|TRBV5-1|-
CASSLGLELLAKNIQYF
TGCGCCAGCAGCCTGGGACTAGAACTCCTAGCCAAAAACATTCAGTACTTC
>-|TRBJ2-2|TRBV2|-
CASNRLTGGLNTGELFF
TGTGCCAGCAATCGCCTTACGGGGGGCCTGAACACCGGGGAGCTGTTTTTT
>-|TRBJ2-5|TRBV10-3|-
CAISEYRDQETQYF
TGTGCCATCAGTGAATACAGGGACCAAGAGACCCAGTACTTC
>TRBD1|TRBJ2-7|TRBV29-1|-
CSVSDRRPYEQYF
TGCAGCGTCTCGGACAGGCGCCCCTACGAGCAGTACTTC
>TRBD1|TRBJ1-5|TRBV19|-
CASSPGQHLNQPQHF
TGTGCCAGTAGTCCGGGACAGCACCTCAATCAGCCCCAGCATTTT
>-|TRBJ1-1|TRBV29-1|-
CSVGEYMNTEAFF
TGCAGCGTTGGAGAATATATGAACACTGAAGCTTTCTTT
>-|TRBJ2-7|TRBV7-9|-
CASSLSPYEQYF
TGTGCCAGCAGCTTATCCCCCTACGAGCAGTACTTC
>-|TRBJ1-5|TRBV6-5|-
CASRTGTDQPQHF
TGTGCCAGCAGAACAGGGACCGATCAGCCCCAGCATTTT
>-|TRBJ1-1|TRBV14|-
CASSLRGRFTEAFF
TGTGCCAGCAGCCTCCGGGGGCGGTTCACTGAAGCTTTCTTT
>TRBD1|TRBJ1-4|TRBV11-2|-
CASSPRTGGATNEKLFF
TGTGCCAGCAGCCCTCGGACAGGGGGGGCAACTAATGAAAAACTGTTTTTT
>TRBD2|TRBJ2-2|TRBV7-2|-
CASSLARGAGTGELFF
TGTGCCAGCAGCTTAGCGCGGGGGGCAGGCACCGGGGAGCTGTTTTTT
>TRBD1|TRBJ2-1|TRBV24-1|-
CATNRDRGDEQFF
TGTGCCACAAACCGGGACAGGGGAGATGAGCAGTTCTTC
>TRBD1|TRBJ1-2|TRBV19|few
CASSSQGSGGYGYTF
TGTGCCAGTAGCTCACAGGGGAGTGGGGGCTATGGCTACACCTTC
>-|TRBJ1-2|TRBV7-2|-
CASTIQDFYGYTF
TGTGCCAGCACCATACAAGACTTCTATGGCTACACCTTC
>-|TRBJ2-7|TRBV9|-
CASSVGDLGEQYF
TGTGCCAGCAGCGTAGGTGACTTGGGGGAGCAGTACTTC
>-|TRBJ1-1|TRBV28|once
CASSSFREVNTEAFF
TGTGCCAGCAGTTCATTCAGGGAAGTGAACACTGAAGCTTTCTTT
>TRBD2|TRBJ2-1|TRBV7-2|-
CASSLERSERGAYNEQFF
TGTGCCAGCAGCTTAGAAAGATCCGAGCGGGGGGCCTACAATGAGCAGTTCTTC
>-|TRBJ1-1|TRBV12-3/TRBV12-4|-
CASSDSLNTEAFF
TGTGCCAGCAGTGACAGTCTGAACACTGAAGCTTTCTTT
>-|TRBJ2-1|TRBV7-9|-
CASSLGHQTHQGQFF
TGTGCCAGCAGCTTAGGACACCAGACACACCAGGGCCAGTTCTTC